The 32 T cell receptor beta chains reported below all come from one sample, sequenced in a study of blood T cell repertoires in COVID-19 (dated by TCRdb to 2018 to 2021). Library generation was performed with the immunoSEQ multiplex PCR assay. Entries here come from immuneACCESS through TCRdb and include only in-frame sequences with V and J called. Some clones fail to appear in such tables; in the studies checked, an unresolved V gene covers under half of the shortfall, and the cause of the remainder is unknown. This sample holds roughly 380,000 clones; about 90% were observed only once. Clones ranked in the top ten supply 2.5% to 3% of the sample. The specimen sequenced was PBMCs or T cells enriched from blood (not recorded which). Receptors originate from a woman aged 25-40 years who had recovered from COVID-19.

The rearrangement uses TRBV6-4 and TRBJ2-1; the D gene is possibly TRBD2 (6 bases). Germline CDR1 reads MRHNA; CDR2 reads SNTAGT. V lost 6 bases and J 0 bases, leaving 15 bases between the germline ends. The CDR3 length is 16 residues. As DNA, the CDR3 is TGTGCCAGCAGCCCCCACGGCGGGGACTCCTACAATGAGCAGTTCTTC. As protein: CASSPHGGDSYNEQFF.

The chain couples TRBV30 to TRBJ1-2; 7 positions match TRBD1. Germline CDR1 and CDR2: GTSNPN and SVGIG (reference sequence). There are 13 residues in the CDR3. Losses at the gene ends were 3 bases for V and 7 bases for J; bases not matched to a gene: 8. The CDR3 sequence is CAWRQGIVSGYTF. Written as DNA, the CDR3 is TGTGCCTGGAGACAGGGGATCGTAAGTGGCTACACCTTC.

This chain uses TRBV27 with TRBJ1-1, with TRBD1 matching over 7 bases. The CDR3 extends over 13 amino acids. J gave up 4 bases and V 5 bases, and 4 bases lay outside the gene matches. Germline values: CDR1 MNHEY, CDR2 SMNVEV (reference sequence). This CDR3 is CASSRTGLTEAFF. DNA for the CDR3: TGTGCCAGCAGTCGGACAGGTCTCACTGAAGCTTTCTTT.

The chain carries TRBV10-2 and TRBJ2-3, with TRBD2 as a possible D gene (5 bases). The CDR3 has 14 residues. Trimming removed 8 bases at V and 4 bases at J, with 16 bases between. Germline V gene sequence: CDR1 WSHSY, CDR2 SAAADI. In DNA form, the CDR3 reads TGCGCCAGCCGCCCGGGGTTAGAACCAGATACGCAGTATTTT. Translated, it gives CASRPGLEPDTQYF.

V is TRBV7-9 and J is TRBJ1-2; D is unresolved. Germline CDR1 is SEHNR and CDR2 is FQNEAQ (reference sequence). Trimming took 5 bases from V and 3 from J, leaving 13 bases between them. The CDR3 has 14 residues. This CDR3 reads CASSPLGSYYGYTF. In DNA, the CDR3 is TGTGCCAGCAGCCCGCTGGGCAGCTACTATGGCTACACCTTC.

This rearrangement joins TRBV12-3 or TRBV12-4 to TRBJ1-2, with D possibly TRBD1 on 5 matching bases. V lost 2 bases to trimming and J lost 11 bases, with 12 bases between them. The CDR3 covers 12 residues. This CDR3 is CASSLQQVKYTF. The CDR3 DNA reads TGTGCCAGCAGTTTACAACAGGTGAAGTACACCTTC.

J is TRBJ2-5 and V is TRBV28; D gene uncertain. Germline V gene data show CDR1 as MDHEN and CDR2 as SYDVKM. Trimming stripped 5 bases from V and 1 base from J, with 20 bases between. This CDR3 is built from 17 residues. The CDR3 DNA reads as TGTGCCAGCAGTCTAAACCCGACCCGGAGAGGCCAAGAGACCCAGTACTTC. It yields the protein CASSLNPTRRGQETQYF.

CDR3 protein: CASRLQYGELFF. Written as DNA, the CDR3 is TGTGCCAGCAGGTTACAGTACGGGGAGCTGTTTTTT. This chain connects TRBV12-3 or TRBV12-4 to TRBJ2-2, with unresolved D. V was clipped by 6 bases and J by 7 bases, with 9 bases between them. This CDR3 spans 12 amino acids.

V is TRBV15 and J is TRBJ1-2; 7 bases are a match to TRBD1. CDR1 LNHNV and CDR2 YYDKDF come from the germline V gene (reference sequence). This CDR3 comprises 15 residues. Germline trimming cut 1 base from V and 6 bases from J; bases unmatched to any gene: 8. CDR3 amino acids: CATSRAGTEKDGYTF. Written as DNA, the CDR3 is TGTGCCACCAGCAGAGCCGGGACAGAGAAGGATGGCTACACCTTC.

This chain uses TRBV5-1 with TRBJ2-1; the match to TRBD2 covers 8 bases. Germline trimming cut 4 bases from V and 3 bases from J; bases unmatched to any gene: 6. The germline V gene encodes CDR1 SGHRS and CDR2 YFSETQ. The CDR3 is made up of 15 amino acids. As DNA, the CDR3 is TGCGCCAGCAGCCCAGGACTAGCAGACTACAATGAGCAGTTCTTC. Amino acid sequence: CASSPGLADYNEQFF. Full variable domain (remainder filled in from reference TRBV5-1 and TRBJ2-1): KAGVTQTPRYLIKTRGQQVTLSCSPISGHRSVSWYQQTPGQGLQFLFEYFSETQRNKGNFPGRFSGRQFSNSRSEMNVSTLELGDSALYLCASSPGLADYNEQFFGPGTRLTVL.

J is TRBJ1-4 and V is TRBV5-1; D might be TRBD1 (5 bases). CDR3 size: 13 residues. Trimming stripped 5 bases from V and 7 bases from J, with 12 bases between. Germline V lookup: CDR1 SGHRS, CDR2 YFSETQ. CDR3 in DNA: TGCGCCAGCAGTCAGGGTGGGGCTGAAAAACTGTTTTTT. Translation gives CASSQGGAEKLFF.

This clone showed up just once. V usage is TRBV7-6 and J usage is TRBJ2-1; maybe TRBD2 (6 bases). This CDR3 has 13 amino acids. Germline V lookup: CDR1 SGHVS, CDR2 FNYEAQ. Deletions cut 3 bases from V and 5 bases from J, with 8 bases between. The chain's CDR3 is CASSLDYNNEQFF. The CDR3 coding sequence is TGTGCCAGCAGCTTGGACTATAACAATGAGCAGTTCTTC.

The gene calls are TRBV6-5 and TRBJ2-7; 13 nucleotides line up with TRBD2. This CDR3 spans 15 amino acids. Germline loops: CDR1 MNHEY, CDR2 SVGAGI. V shed 4 bases, J shed 10 bases, and the junction held 10 bases outside the gene matches. CDR3 sequence: CASSWTSGSPSGQYF. CDR3 DNA sequence: TGTGCCAGCAGTTGGACTAGCGGGAGCCCTTCGGGTCAGTACTTC.

The V gene is TRBV11-2, the J gene TRBJ2-1; 8 positions match TRBD2. Germline V CDR1 and CDR2: SGHAT, FQNNGV. The CDR3 is made up of 14 amino acids. With V trimmed by 5 bases and J by 9 bases, 9 bases remained unmatched. CDR3 amino acids: CASSTQGGLVEQFF. The CDR3 DNA is TGTGCCAGCAGCACCCAAGGGGGACTAGTTGAGCAGTTCTTC.

V gene TRBV30 combines with J gene TRBJ2-1; D gene uncertain. V was clipped by 2 bases and J by 8 bases, with 7 bases between them. Looked up from germline, CDR1 is GTSNPN and CDR2 is SVGIG (reference sequence). The CDR3 is made up of 11 amino acids. The chain's CDR3 is CAWSPADEQFF. The CDR3 nucleotides read TGTGCCTGGAGTCCGGCGGATGAGCAGTTCTTC.

The J gene is TRBJ1-5, the V gene TRBV13, with a tentative D call TRBD1 (6 bases). This CDR3 spans 14 amino acids. V gave up 4 bases and J gave up 3 bases, with 10 bases separating them. Looked up from germline, CDR1 is PRHDT and CDR2 is FYEKMQ (reference sequence). CDR3 coding DNA: TGTGCCAGCAGCTCCCGGGACAACAATCAGCCCCAGCATTTT. This encodes CASSSRDNNQPQHF.

The chain joins TRBV7-3 to TRBJ2-5, with 7 bases that match TRBD2. Germline CDR1 and CDR2: SGHTA and FQGTGA. V trimming: 5 bases; J trimming: 4 bases; junction bases outside the gene matches: 4. The CDR3 is 13 amino acids. CDR3 sequence reads: CASSPAGRETQYF. CDR3 DNA sequence: TGTGCCAGCAGCCCAGCGGGGCGAGAGACCCAGTACTTC.

J is TRBJ1-6 and V is TRBV7-9; D is unresolved. The V end was cut by 1 base, the J end by 4 bases, with 5 bases between. Germline V gene data show CDR1 as SEHNR and CDR2 as FQNEAQ (reference sequence). There are 14 residues in the CDR3. In DNA, the CDR3 is TGTGCCAGCAGCTTAGGCGTGTATAATTCACCCCTCCACTTT. Amino acid sequence: CASSLGVYNSPLHF.

The rearrangement links TRBV19 to TRBJ2-1; 10 nucleotides agree with TRBD2. Germline V gene lookup returns CDR1 LNHDA and CDR2 SQIVND (reference sequence). Losses at the gene ends were 7 bases for V and 4 bases for J; bases not matched to a gene: 1. The CDR3 is 13 residues long. Here the CDR3 DNA reads TGTGCCAGTATTAGCGGGGGGTACAATGAGCAGTTCTTC. Protein product: CASISGGYNEQFF.

This chain links TRBV5-1 with TRBJ2-1, with TRBD2 identical over 12 bases. V lost 4 bases to trimming and J lost 4 bases; unmatched junction nucleotides: 3. The CDR3 loop spans 15 amino acids. Germline V gene lookup returns CDR1 SGHRS and CDR2 YFSETQ. DNA of the CDR3: TGCGCCAGCAGCCCTAGCGGGGGGGCATACAATGAGCAGTTCTTC. Encoded protein: CASSPSGGAYNEQFF.

This clone was detected only a few times. This sequence joins TRBV4-2 and TRBJ2-7; D uncertain. This CDR3 is 14 amino acids long. CDR1 LGHNA and CDR2 YNFKEQ come from the germline V gene. V was trimmed by 4 bases and J by 0 bases, leaving 10 bases between them. CDR3 DNA sequence: TGTGCCAGCAGCCCCTACGCAACCTCCTACGAGCAGTACTTC. As protein: CASSPYATSYEQYF.

CDR3 nucleotide sequence: TGTGCCAGCAGTTCAGGAGGGGTCATGAACACTGAAGCTTTCTTT. Its protein is CASSSGGVMNTEAFF. The chain joins TRBV27 to TRBJ1-1; maybe TRBD1 (5 bases). Germline V lookup: CDR1 MNHEY, CDR2 SMNVEV (reference sequence). V shed 4 bases and J shed 0 bases, with 12 bases lying between them. The CDR3 sequence is 15 residues long.

The chain recombines TRBV2 with TRBJ2-2, with D tentatively TRBD1 (6 bases). The CDR3 extends over 16 amino acids. CDR1 is SNHLY and CDR2 is FYNNEI in the germline V gene. V lost 2 bases, J lost 7 bases, and 17 bases lay in between. In DNA form, the CDR3 reads TGTGCCAGCAGTGAAACGACCTTCAGGGGTGGCGGGGAGCTGTTTTTT. Translated: CASSETTFRGGGELFF.

This clone was seen only once. The chain employs TRBV6-4 and TRBJ1-1; 11 positions match TRBD1. The CDR3 loop spans 16 amino acids. V trimming: 7 bases; J trimming: 5 bases; junction bases outside the gene matches: 12. The V gene's germline CDR1 is MRHNA and CDR2 SNTAGT. CDR3 region: CASTPGTGGGWTEAFF. The DNA for the CDR3 is TGTGCCAGCACCCCCGGGACAGGGGGTGGGTGGACTGAAGCTTTCTTT.

The chain uses TRBV5-1 and TRBJ2-7; 12 bases fit TRBD2. With 0 bases clipped from V and 1 base from J, the junction kept 5 bases outside the gene matches. From germline, CDR1 is SGHRS and CDR2 YFSETQ. The CDR3 spans 17 residues. CDR3 amino acids: CASSLAATSGSSYEQYF. DNA for the CDR3: TGCGCCAGCAGCTTGGCCGCGACTAGCGGGAGTTCCTACGAGCAGTACTTC. The full variable domain, in which reference TRBV5-1 and TRBJ2-7 provide the parts outside the CDR3, is KAGVTQTPRYLIKTRGQQVTLSCSPISGHRSVSWYQQTPGQGLQFLFEYFSETQRNKGNFPGRFSGRQFSNSRSEMNVSTLELGDSALYLCASSLAATSGSSYEQYFGPGTRLTVT.

The rearrangement links TRBV2 to TRBJ1-2; D gene uncertain. Germline-derived CDR1 and CDR2 are SNHLY and FYNNEI. Trimming took 8 bases from V and 8 from J, leaving 18 bases between them. The CDR3 has 13 amino acids. Written as DNA, the CDR3 is TGTGCCAGCGACCTGGCGGGAGAGTACGGCTACACCTTC. Translating gives CASDLAGEYGYTF. Variable domain in full (rest from reference TRBV2 and TRBJ1-2): EPEVTQTPSHQVTQMGQEVILRCVPISNHLYFYWYRQILGQKVEFLVSFYNNEISEKSEIFDDQFSVERPDGSNFTLKIRSTKLEDSAMYFCASDLAGEYGYTFGSGTRLTVV.

V gene TRBV11-2 combines with J gene TRBJ1-1; 7 bases align to TRBD1. The trim removed 3 bases at V and 6 bases at J, leaving 10 bases unmatched. From germline, CDR1 is SGHAT and CDR2 FQNNGV. The CDR3 is made up of 15 amino acids. CDR3 coding DNA: TGTGCCAGCAGCTTTTCCACCCCGGGACAGTCTGAAGCTTTCTTT. Translation: CASSFSTPGQSEAFF.

The chain combines TRBV27 with TRBJ2-1, with D perhaps TRBD2 (6 bases). Germline CDR1 reads MNHEY; CDR2 reads SMNVEV (reference sequence). CDR3 length: 16 residues. Trimming shortened V by 5 bases and J by 4 bases, and 18 bases separated the two germline ends. CDR3 bases: TGTGCCAGCAGTCCCAAGCGGGCAGAAGGTTACAATGAGCAGTTCTTC. It yields the protein CASSPKRAEGYNEQFF.

The chain combines TRBV5-6 with TRBJ1-6, with D maybe TRBD1 (5 bases). Germline values: CDR1 SGHDT, CDR2 YYEEEE. V dropped 6 bases and J dropped 2 bases, with 15 bases sitting between them. The CDR3 is made up of 16 amino acids. CDR3: CASTGGSLAYNSPLHF. CDR3 DNA sequence: TGTGCCAGCACCGGGGGGAGCCTTGCCTATAATTCACCCCTCCACTTT.

The chain has TRBV19 and TRBJ2-7; D is undetermined. The V and J ends lost 5 bases and 0 bases respectively, with 14 bases between them. The germline CDR1 and CDR2 sequences are LNHDA and SQIVND (reference sequence). The CDR3 spans 15 residues. This CDR3 is CASSPGDGFSYEQYF. The CDR3 coding sequence is TGTGCCAGTAGTCCGGGTGACGGCTTCTCCTACGAGCAGTACTTC.

The chain uses TRBV10-1 and TRBJ2-7; perhaps TRBD1 as D (6 bases). The CDR3 totals 13 residues. Germline loops: CDR1 WNHNN, CDR2 SYGVQD (reference sequence). V shed 5 bases and J shed 5 bases, with 13 bases lying between them. The CDR3 spells CASSQQGSNEQYF. For the CDR3, the DNA is TGCGCCAGCAGTCAACAGGGAAGCAACGAGCAGTACTTC.

This rearrangement joins TRBV19 to TRBJ1-5; D not resolved. Trimming stripped 6 bases from V and 3 bases from J, with 15 bases between. Germline V gene data show CDR1 as LNHDA and CDR2 as SQIVND (reference sequence). This CDR3 has 15 residues. Written as DNA, the CDR3 is TGTGCCAGTAGGAGGATCGGAGGTAACAATCAGCCCCAGCATTTT. Amino acid sequence: CASRRIGGNNQPQHF.